Listed below are T cell receptor beta chains from one sample, sequenced in a study of CXCR3 chemokines and chemotherapy response in bladder cancer. TCRdb ran MiXCR on the PCR reads and lists one entry per CDR3 protein. The data contain roughly 2,300 distinct CDR3 sequences, about 16% of them singletons. The sample was taken from a patient whose treatment included neoadjuvant chemotherapy. The source is a human donor with bladder cancer that responded to neoadjuvant chemotherapy. The CDR3 runs from the conserved cysteine through the conserved F or W. D genes are given only for firm matches. For some rows the clone size is stated as once, few or many, or as a class when expanded; others skip it.

v_gene	j_gene	d_gene	abundance	CDR3nt	CDR3aa
TRBV7-9	TRBJ1-2	TRBD1	large	TGTGCCAGCAGCCTGCCGGGACAGGAAAACTATGGCTACACCTTC	CASSLPGQENYGYTF
TRBV6-1	TRBJ2-7	NA	medium-sized	TGTGCCAGCAGTGAACCCGGCTACGAGCAGTACTTC	CASSEPGYEQYF
TRBV6-5	TRBJ1-4	TRBD1	medium-sized	TGTGCCAGCAGTTACACTGGGACAGTGAATAGGAAAAAACTGTTTTTT	CASSYTGTVNRKKLFF
TRBV12-5	TRBJ1-5	NA	NA	TGTGCTAGTGGGGGTTATAGCAATCAGCCCCAGCATTTT	CASGGYSNQPQHF
TRBV6-1	TRBJ2-7	NA	many	TGTGCCAGCAAGTACAGGGGAGGTTTTCCCTACGAGCAGTACTTC	CASKYRGGFPYEQYF
TRBV12-5	TRBJ2-6	TRBD1	many	TGTGCTAGTGGGCCCGGGACAGGGACCGGGGCCAACGTCCTGACTTTC	CASGPGTGTGANVLTF
TRBV5-6	TRBJ2-5	NA	medium-sized	TGTGCCAGCAGCTCCACAGGATTCCTAGAGACCCAGTACTTC	CASSSTGFLETQYF
TRBV6-2/TRBV6-3	TRBJ2-1	NA	NA	TGTGCCAGCAGGGCCGGGTTTTCGGATGAGCAGTTCTTC	CASRAGFSDEQFF
TRBV19	TRBJ2-7	TRBD2	medium-sized	TGTGCCAGTAGTTTGCAGCGGGGTTCCTACGAGCAGTACTTC	CASSLQRGSYEQYF
TRBV2	TRBJ1-6	NA	many	TGTGCCAGCAGTGAAGTGGCAGATTATAATTCACCCCTCCACTTT	CASSEVADYNSPLHF
TRBV6-5	TRBJ1-1	TRBD1	large	TGTGCCAGCAGTTCAACTTCCTGGACAGGGGGGACTGAAGCTTTCTTT	CASSSTSWTGGTEAFF
TRBV27	TRBJ2-7	NA	medium-sized	TGTGCCAGCAGTTTATGGAAGGGCTACGAGCAGTACTTC	CASSLWKGYEQYF
TRBV19	TRBJ2-7	TRBD2	medium-sized	TGTGCCAGTAGTTACCCTAGCGGGAATCAGGAGCAGTACTTC	CASSYPSGNQEQYF
TRBV6-6	TRBJ2-6	NA	medium-sized	TGTGCCAGCTCTACTGGGGCCAACGTCCTGACTTTC	CASSTGANVLTF
TRBV28	TRBJ2-2	TRBD1	many	TGTGCCAGCAGTCTGCGACAGGGAAGGGTGTTTTTT	CASSLRQGRVFF
TRBV20-1	TRBJ1-1	TRBD1	many	TGCAGTGCGCGACAGGGTTTAATGAACACTGAAGCTTTCTTT	CSARQGLMNTEAFF
TRBV6-6	TRBJ1-1	NA	large	TGTGCCAGCAGTCTGACATCAAACACTGAAGCTTTCTTT	CASSLTSNTEAFF
TRBV6-2/TRBV6-3	TRBJ2-2	NA	medium-sized	TGTGCCAGCAGAGGGATGTCGAACACCGGGGAGCTGTTTTTT	CASRGMSNTGELFF
TRBV15	TRBJ1-2	TRBD1	large	TGTGCCACCAGCAGAGGCCAGGGGGCGGGTGGCTACACCTTC	CATSRGQGAGGYTF
TRBV7-2	TRBJ1-1	NA	large	TGTGCCAGCAGCCTCTTTAGTACTGAAGCTTTCTTT	CASSLFSTEAFF
TRBV7-9	TRBJ1-6	NA	many	TGTGCCAGCAGCCGACCAATTTCGGGTAATTCACCCCTCCACTTT	CASSRPISGNSPLHF
TRBV19	TRBJ1-6	TRBD1	medium-sized	TGTGCCAGTAGTATGGGACAGGGGGCCGCGTCACCCCTCCACTTT	CASSMGQGAASPLHF
TRBV7-9	TRBJ1-2	TRBD1	few	TGTGCCAGCACCCTAGGACAGGAAAACTATGGCTACACCTTC	CASTLGQENYGYTF
TRBV12-5	TRBJ1-5	NA	NA	TGTGCTAGTGGTTTGGACCAGGGACCGGGTCAGCCCCAGCATTTT	CASGLDQGPGQPQHF
TRBV29-1	TRBJ1-2	NA	large	TGCAGCGTTGAAAAGGGTGTAGGAGGCTACACCTTC	CSVEKGVGGYTF
TRBV27	TRBJ2-3	NA	medium-sized	TGTGCCAGCAGTATACTAGCTACGGATACGCAGTATTTT	CASSILATDTQYF
TRBV6-1	TRBJ1-1	TRBD1	large	TGTGCCAGCCGATCCGGGACAGGGTTATTTGAAGCTTTCTTT	CASRSGTGLFEAFF
TRBV30	TRBJ1-6	NA	many	TGTGCCTGGAGTGTACCGGGACCGCCTGGGGATTCACCCCTCCACTTT	CAWSVPGPPGDSPLHF
TRBV27	TRBJ2-7	TRBD2	many	TGTGCCAGCATGGCCCGGACTAGCGGGAGCTTCTCCTACGAGCAGTACTTC	CASMARTSGSFSYEQYF
TRBV7-2	TRBJ2-7	TRBD2	medium-sized	TGTGCCAGCAGCTTAGCGTATGGACTAGCATCCGAGCAGTACTTC	CASSLAYGLASEQYF
TRBV20-1	TRBJ1-5	NA	many	TGCAGTGCTAGAGCGCCCGGGGAACTTAATCAGCCCCAGCATTTT	CSARAPGELNQPQHF
TRBV19	TRBJ2-1	TRBD2	many	TGTGCCAGTCGGACTAGCGGGAGTGGTGAGCAGTTCTTC	CASRTSGSGEQFF
TRBV19	TRBJ2-5	TRBD2	many	TGTGCCAGTAGTGAGGTAGCGGGAGCGGGGACCCAGTACTTC	CASSEVAGAGTQYF
TRBV7-9	TRBJ2-7	TRBD2	NA	TGTGCCAGCAGCTTCGGAACTAGCGGGAGCTACGAGCAGTACTTC	CASSFGTSGSYEQYF
TRBV19	TRBJ2-1	TRBD2	NA	TGTGCCAGTCAAACTAGCGGGAGTTACAATGAGCAGTTCTTC	CASQTSGSYNEQFF
TRBV10-3	TRBJ2-1	TRBD1	medium-sized	TGTGCCATCAGTGCCCGACAGGGAAACTACAATGAGCAGTTCTTC	CAISARQGNYNEQFF
TRBV6-2/TRBV6-3	TRBJ1-5	NA	medium-sized	TGTGCCGGCGCAGGGTACGGTCAGCCCCAGCATTTT	CAGAGYGQPQHF